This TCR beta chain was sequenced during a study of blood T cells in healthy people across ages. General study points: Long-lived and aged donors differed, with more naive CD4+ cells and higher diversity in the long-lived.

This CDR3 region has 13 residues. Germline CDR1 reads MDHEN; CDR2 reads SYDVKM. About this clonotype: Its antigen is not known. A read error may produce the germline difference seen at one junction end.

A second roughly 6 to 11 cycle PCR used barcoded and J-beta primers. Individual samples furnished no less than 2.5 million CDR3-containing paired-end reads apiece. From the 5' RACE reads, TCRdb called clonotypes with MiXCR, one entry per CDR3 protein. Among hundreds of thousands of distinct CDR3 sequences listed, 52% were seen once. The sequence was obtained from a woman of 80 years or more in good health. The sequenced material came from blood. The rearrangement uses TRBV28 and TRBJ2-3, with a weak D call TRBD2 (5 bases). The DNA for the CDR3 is TGCTCGCTTGGAGAGGGATCAACAGATACGCAGTATTTT. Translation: CSLGEGSTDTQYF.